The present T cell receptor beta chain was sequenced within a study of cytomegalovirus exposure and HLA in healthy donors. Background on the study: A prior analysis found more than 90 million unique TCR beta sequences from around 190 million T cells. Study-wide findings and caveats: Productive rates of about 90% or about 30% were seen for most TCR beta V segments in an earlier analysis. In vitro checks showed that a few CMV-associated chains really do target CMV antigens.

The V and J ends lost 2 bases and 2 bases, in that order; junction bases with no gene match: 18. CDR1 is SSHAT and CDR2 is FNYEAQ in the germline V gene (reference sequence). The CDR3 is 20 amino acids. As to this clone: Its antigen is currently unknown.

The PCR contained 60 Vbeta and 13 Jbeta primers. Measured with immunoSEQ multiplex PCR; TCRdb has only the in-frame clones, and not every one. The table shows over 130,000 clones, with approximately 57% occurring only once. Sequencing input: PBMCs. This receptor was obtained from a male donor in good health and CMV-seronegative. The gene calls are TRBV7-7 and TRBJ2-1, with 7 bases that match TRBD2. The CDR3 region is CASSLYPTEERERPYNEQFF. In nucleotides, the CDR3 is TGTGCCAGCAGCTTATATCCGACAGAAGAGCGGGAAAGACCCTACAATGAGCAGTTCTTC. Using reference TRBV7-7 and TRBJ2-1 for the parts outside the CDR3, the full variable domain is GAGVSQSPRYKVTKRGQDVTLRCDPISSHATLYWYQQALGQGPEFLTYFNYEAQPDKSGLPSDRFSAERPEGSISTLTIQRTEQRDSAMYRCASSLYPTEERERPYNEQFFGPGTRLTVL.